Listed below are T cell receptor beta chains from one sample, sequenced in a study of blood T cell repertoires in COVID-19. Some clones are missing from TCRdb's copy, which holds only in-frame ones; the method was immunoSEQ multiplex PCR. This sample has under 300,000 clones, with 85% to 90% found just once. Sequenced sample: peripheral blood. These receptors all stem from a man between 60 and 70 years old with acute or convalescent COVID-19. Each CDR3 is given with its conserved first and last residue. D genes are given only for firm matches. Clone size is stated in some rows and not others, as once, few, many or a class when expanded.

>16|TRBV28|.|TRBJ1-5|TRBD1
TGTGCCAGCAGTTTACATCGGGCAGGGGGTAATCAGCCCCAGCATTTT
CASSLHRAGGNQPQHF
>13|TRBV30|few|TRBJ1-2|TRBD1
TGTGCCTGGGGTCGGGACAGGCCTTATGGCTACACCTTC
CAWGRDRPYGYTF
>17|TRBV5-1|once|TRBJ2-3|TRBD2
TGCGCCAGCAGCTTGGAGGCTAGCGGTCCTAGCACAGATACGCAGTATTTT
CASSLEASGPSTDTQYF
>16|TRBV4-3|.|TRBJ1-2|TRBD1
TGCGCCAGCAGCCAAGGGAGGACAGGGGCCAGCTATGGCTACACCTTC
CASSQGRTGASYGYTF
>16|TRBV30|.|TRBJ2-7|TRBD1
TGTGCCTGGAGCGACGGATGGGCAGGGGGACACTACGAGCAGTACTTC
CAWSDGWAGGHYEQYF
>13|TRBV12-3/TRBV12-4|.|TRBJ2-7|TRBD1
TGTGCCAGCAGGAGGACAGGCTCCTACGAGCAGTACTTC
CASRRTGSYEQYF
>16|TRBV19|.|TRBJ2-1|TRBD2
TGTGCCAGTAGTATAGTAGGTCTAGCGGGAGCGGATGAGCAGTTCTTC
CASSIVGLAGADEQFF
>16|TRBV10-3|.|TRBJ2-1|.
TGTGCCATCAGTTCACTAGCTGCCGCGTCCTACAATGAGCAGTTCTTC
CAISSLAAASYNEQFF
>14|TRBV9|.|TRBJ2-5|TRBD1
TGTGCCAGCAGCCACGACAGGGGGCCAGAGACCCAGTACTTC
CASSHDRGPETQYF
>13|TRBV19|.|TRBJ2-1|.
TGTGCCAGTAGTCAACGACTCTACAATGAGCAGTTCTTC
CASSQRLYNEQFF
>15|TRBV5-4|.|TRBJ2-1|.
TGTGCCAGCAGCTTGGGTTGGGGGCTATACAATGAGCAGTTCTTC
CASSLGWGLYNEQFF
>15|TRBV6-5|.|TRBJ1-5|.
TGTGCCAGCAGTTACTCGACCCCCAGGGGTCAGCCCCAGCATTTT
CASSYSTPRGQPQHF
>13|TRBV7-2|.|TRBJ1-6|.
TGTGCCAGCAGCCCCGGACTGAACTCACCCCTCCACTTT
CASSPGLNSPLHF
>12|TRBV12-3/TRBV12-4|.|TRBJ1-2|.
TGTGCCAGCACCTTTGGGACTGGAGGCTACACCTTC
CASTFGTGGYTF
>13|TRBV28|few|TRBJ1-1|.
TGTGCCAGCAGTTTAAGAGGAGGTACTGAAGCTTTCTTT
CASSLRGGTEAFF
>12|TRBV7-8|few|TRBJ2-7|.
TGTGCCAGCAGCATCAACAGGGTCGAGCAGTACTTC
CASSINRVEQYF
>17|TRBV6-2/TRBV6-3|.|TRBJ1-2|TRBD1
TGTGCCAGCAGTTACTCGAGTACGGGACAGGGAGTCTATGGCTACACCTTC
CASSYSSTGQGVYGYTF
>16|TRBV6-6|.|TRBJ1-2|.
TGTGCCAGCAGTTACTCCCAGGATGCCTTTAAGTATGGCTACACCTTC
CASSYSQDAFKYGYTF
>15|TRBV6-1|.|TRBJ2-7|.
TGTGCCAGCAGTGAAGCGTTCGGTAGCTCCTACGAGCAGTACTTC
CASSEAFGSSYEQYF
>14|TRBV5-6|.|TRBJ1-6|TRBD1
TGTGCCAGCAGGGACAGGGAGTATAATTCACCCCTCCACTTT
CASRDREYNSPLHF
>17|TRBV4-2|.|TRBJ2-2|.
TGTGCCAGCAGCCAAGATGATTCGGGAGTGAACACCGGGGAGCTGTTTTTT
CASSQDDSGVNTGELFF
>11|TRBV30|.|TRBJ2-1|.
TGTGCCTGGAGTGTAATAAATGAGCAGTTCTTC
CAWSVINEQFF
>12|TRBV25-1|.|TRBJ1-5|.
TGTGCCAGCAGTGGAGGACTTGAGCCCCAGCATTTT
CASSGGLEPQHF
>13|TRBV12-3/TRBV12-4|.|TRBJ1-3|.
TGTGCCAGCAGTTTAAGTACGGGTAACACCATATATTTT
CASSLSTGNTIYF
>14|TRBV28|.|TRBJ2-5|TRBD2
TGTGCCAGCAGGACTAGCGGGAGTCTGGAGACCCAGTACTTC
CASRTSGSLETQYF
>13|TRBV6-6|.|TRBJ1-1|.
TGTGCCAGCAGCTTACAGGGTGTCACTGAAGCTTTCTTT
CASSLQGVTEAFF
>14|TRBV2|.|TRBJ1-3|.
TGTGCCATCAAATCGACAGCGTTTGGAAACACCATATATTTT
CAIKSTAFGNTIYF
>17|TRBV19|.|TRBJ2-1|TRBD1
TGTGCCAGTATAAACTCCCGGGACAGGGGAGGGTACGGTGAGCAGTTCTTC
CASINSRDRGGYGEQFF
>16|TRBV28|.|TRBJ2-4|TRBD2
TGTGCCAGCAGTTTATGGGTTAGCGGGAGCGAAAGCATTCAGTACTTC
CASSLWVSGSESIQYF
>14|TRBV27|.|TRBJ1-2|.
TGTGCCAGCAGTTTATCTCCGGGGGACTATGGCTACACCTTC
CASSLSPGDYGYTF
>14|TRBV6-6|.|TRBJ2-3|TRBD2
TGTGCCAGCATGGACGCGGGAGAGTCAGATACGCAGTATTTT
CASMDAGESDTQYF